The 29 T cell receptor beta chains given below trace back to one sample, sequenced in a study of response to subunit inactivated influenza vaccine. Each CDR3 protein gets one entry after TCRdb re-called the RT-PCR reads with MiXCR. The sample yields hundreds of thousands of distinct CDR3 sequences, 14% seen once. The material sequenced was PBMCs from blood, taken approximately 15 days before vaccination. The origin of the receptors is a man in his fifties or sixties who received an inactivated influenza vaccine.

The rearrangement joins TRBV30 to TRBJ2-1; maybe TRBD1 (5 bases). V gave up 3 bases and J gave up 1 base, with 10 bases separating them. Germline-derived CDR1 and CDR2 are GTSNPN and SVGIG (reference sequence). This CDR3 has 14 amino acids. This CDR3 reads CAWRGVASYNEQFF. The CDR3 region has the DNA TGTGCCTGGAGAGGGGTCGCGTCCTACAATGAGCAGTTCTTC.

V and J are TRBV6-1 and TRBJ1-5; D is unresolved. V was trimmed by 8 bases and J by 5 bases, leaving 16 bases between them. The CDR3 consists of 14 residues. The germline V gene has CDR1 MNHNS and CDR2 SASEGT. CDR3 DNA: TGTGCCAGCGTAGATGGTAATCGCGATCAGCCCCAGCATTTT. Residues: CASVDGNRDQPQHF.

This clonotype was detected ten times or more. V usage is TRBV6-6 and J usage is TRBJ2-7; D call uncertain. V lost 5 bases to trimming and J lost 4 bases, with 9 bases between them. From germline, CDR1 is MNHNY and CDR2 SVGAGI (reference sequence). There are 12 residues in the CDR3. The CDR3 DNA reads TGTGCCAGCAGTCCCACGGATTACGAGCAGTACTTC. Its protein product is CASSPTDYEQYF.

J is TRBJ2-1 and V is TRBV5-1, with D possibly called TRBD1 or TRBD2 (5 bases each). The germline V and J ends were trimmed by 4 bases and 6 bases, with 11 bases remaining between them. Germline V lookup: CDR1 SGHRS, CDR2 YFSETQ. The CDR3 consists of 13 residues. Written as DNA, the CDR3 is TGCGCCAGCAGCAACTCCGGGACCAATGAGCAGTTCTTC. Translating it yields CASSNSGTNEQFF.

This clonotype was observed many times. The V gene is TRBV28, the J gene TRBJ1-2, with D tentatively TRBD1 (5 bases). CDR3 length: 14 amino acids. The germline V gene encodes CDR1 MDHEN and CDR2 SYDVKM. Deletions cut 5 bases from V and 4 bases from J, with 14 bases between. The DNA for the CDR3 is TGTGCCAGCAGTCCCCTAGAGGGGCGCTATGGCTACACCTTC. This encodes CASSPLEGRYGYTF.

This clonotype was observed a few times. The V gene is TRBV7-6, the J gene TRBJ2-3; D may be TRBD2 (5 bases). V was clipped by 5 bases and J by 0 bases, with 18 bases between them. The CDR3 is 17 amino acids. The germline V gene has CDR1 SGHVS and CDR2 FNYEAQ. CDR3 sequence: CASSPTPGVSSTDTQYF. CDR3 nucleotide sequence: TGTGCCAGCAGCCCCACTCCCGGGGTCTCCAGCACAGATACGCAGTATTTT.

This clonotype was counted at least ten times. The rearrangement uses TRBV12-3 or TRBV12-4 and TRBJ1-2; the match to TRBD1 covers 8 bases. V was pared by 2 bases and J by 4 bases, with 6 bases of the junction left unmatched. CDR3 length equals 15 residues. The CDR3 loop is CASSLWDRTFYGYTF. Written as DNA, the CDR3 is TGTGCCAGCAGTTTATGGGACAGGACCTTCTATGGCTACACCTTC.

The rearrangement uses TRBV4-3 and TRBJ2-7, with TRBD2 matching over 10 bases. V lost 1 base, J lost 4 bases, and 16 bases stayed unmatched. This CDR3 has 19 residues. Germline values: CDR1 LGHNA, CDR2 YSLEER. The CDR3 is CASSQGLVGTSASGYEQYF. As DNA, the CDR3 is TGCGCCAGCAGCCAAGGTCTTGTTGGGACTAGCGCCTCAGGGTACGAGCAGTACTTC.

Turning to this clonotype: Lacking the conserved final phenylalanine or tryptophan, this CDR3 likely reflects a read error. The chain links TRBV19 to TRBJ1-2; 7 positions agree with TRBD1. This CDR3 region has 14 residues. V shed 7 bases, J shed 8 bases, and the junction held 13 bases outside the gene matches. Looked up from germline, CDR1 is LNHDA and CDR2 is SQIVND (reference sequence). DNA of the CDR3: TGTGCCAGTACGGACAGGAGCATCACCTACGGCTACACCTGC. This gives the protein CASTDRSITYGYTC.

With regard to this clonotype: It is unclear where the CDR3 begins or ends on the DNA, so no DNA is shown, and the CDR3 is as TCRdb lists it. CDR3 amino acids: CSARDWGRGNSPVHF. V and J are TRBV20-1 and TRBJ1-6; the tabulated D call, TRBD1, remains unverified against the DNA. The CDR3 has 15 amino acids, counting both end residues. Germline V gene data show CDR1 as DFQATT and CDR2 as SNEGSKA (reference sequence).

V gene TRBV30 combines with J gene TRBJ2-7; 10 positions match TRBD1. CDR3 size: 13 residues. Per germline, CDR1 GTSNPN and CDR2 SVGIG (reference sequence). The J segment lost 7 bases and the V segment lost 3 bases, leaving 6 bases of the junction unmatched. CDR3 bases: TGTGCCTGGAGCCGGGACAGGGGAGGGGAGCAGTACTTC. It yields the protein CAWSRDRGGEQYF. Together with reference TRBV30 and TRBJ2-7, the CDR3 gives the full variable domain: SQTIHQWPATLVQPVGSPLSLECTVEGTSNPNLYWYRQAAGRGLQLLFYSVGIGQISSEVPQNLSASRPQDRQFILSSKKLLLSDSGFYLCAWSRDRGGEQYFGPGTRLTVT.

V usage is TRBV20-1 and J usage is TRBJ2-1; 14 bases map to TRBD2. CDR1 is DFQATT and CDR2 is SNEGSKA in the germline V gene (reference sequence). The V segment lost 2 bases and the J segment 4 bases; nucleotides outside the gene matches: 16. The CDR3 loop spans 20 amino acids. The CDR3 sequence: CSARFRGGTRLAGGYNEQFF. In DNA, the CDR3 is TGCAGTGCTAGATTCCGAGGGGGTACTAGACTAGCGGGAGGGTACAATGAGCAGTTCTTC.

Notes on this clonotype: The junction departs from the called germline gene at one end, perhaps through a read error. The chain is built from TRBV20-1 and TRBJ2-4, with unresolved D. The CDR3 totals 13 residues. Germline CDR1 is DFQATT and CDR2 is SNEGSKA (reference sequence). This chain's CDR3 is CSGQFLAKNIQYF. DNA of the CDR3: TGCAGTGGGCAATTCCTGGCCAAGAACATTCAGTACTTC.

The rearrangement links TRBV7-9 to TRBJ2-5; D unclear. CDR1 SEHNR and CDR2 FQNEAQ come from the germline V gene (reference sequence). The CDR3 is 13 residues long. V gave up 0 bases and J gave up 0 bases, with 2 bases separating them. The CDR3 is CASSLANQETQYF. Here the CDR3 DNA reads TGTGCCAGCAGCTTAGCGAACCAAGAGACCCAGTACTTC.

In its sample, this clonotype was seen a few times. The chain is built from TRBV3-1 and TRBJ2-1; weak D call: TRBD2 (6 bases). Germline assignment: CDR1 LGHDT and CDR2 YNNKEL (reference sequence). Deletions cut 3 bases from V and 8 bases from J, with 17 bases between. The CDR3 has 15 amino acids. CDR3 DNA: TGTGCCAGCAGCCATTGGGGGGTGGGTTCCGATGAGCAGTTCTTC. Its translation: CASSHWGVGSDEQFF.

This chain uses TRBV12-3 or TRBV12-4 with TRBJ1-5, with D possibly matching TRBD1 (6 bases). V was cut by 0 bases and J by 6 bases, with 15 bases left in between. The CDR3 is 16 amino acids. The CDR3 sequence is CASSLAAGAGGQPQHF. CDR3 nucleotides: TGTGCCAGCAGTTTAGCGGCAGGGGCAGGCGGTCAGCCCCAGCATTTT.

This clonotype has more than one count but fewer than ten. The CDR3 sequence: CASSQGDRVTDTQYF. The CDR3 DNA is TGTGCCAGCAGCCAAGGGGACAGAGTCACAGATACGCAGTATTTT. The V and J genes are TRBV4-2 and TRBJ2-3; 7 nucleotides align to TRBD1. Germline lookup yields CDR1 LGHNA and CDR2 YNFKEQ. V was clipped by 1 base and J by 2 bases; unmatched bases: 3. The CDR3 totals 15 residues.

The chain uses TRBV4-2 and TRBJ1-5; unclear D gene. The CDR3 runs to 12 residues. The V end was cut by 1 base, the J end by 9 bases, with 7 bases between. In germline, CDR1 is LGHNA, CDR2 YNFKEQ. The CDR3 here is CASSQGTGPQHF. CDR3 sequence (DNA): TGTGCCAGCAGCCAAGGTACCGGGCCCCAGCATTTT.

This sequence joins TRBV11-2 and TRBJ2-3, with 12 bases fitting TRBD2. The CDR3 loop spans 19 amino acids. Germline-derived CDR1 and CDR2 are SGHAT and FQNNGV. V shed 1 base and J 0 bases; nucleotides not matched to a gene: 8. CDR3 amino acids: CASSLVGLAGGMSTDTQYF. The DNA for the CDR3 is TGTGCCAGCAGCTTAGTGGGCCTAGCGGGGGGGATGAGCACAGATACGCAGTATTTT.

This clonotype was picked up a small number of times. The V gene is TRBV12-3 or TRBV12-4, the J gene TRBJ2-7, with D unresolved. Trimming cost V 3 bases and J 6 bases, with 15 bases left between them. CDR3 length equals 14 residues. CDR3 in amino acids: CASSLIAEKSEQYF. The CDR3 bases are TGTGCCAGCAGTTTGATTGCGGAAAAGAGCGAGCAGTACTTC.

This clonotype came up a few times. The gene calls are TRBV10-2 and TRBJ2-6, with TRBD1 matching over 9 bases. The CDR3 is made up of 15 amino acids. V was clipped by 6 bases and J by 4 bases; unmatched bases: 4. CDR1 is WSHSY and CDR2 is SAAADI in the germline V gene. The CDR3 sequence is CASRGQGYGANVLTF. CDR3 sequence (DNA): TGCGCCAGCAGAGGACAGGGGTACGGGGCCAACGTCCTGACTTTC.

The chain couples TRBV3-1 to TRBJ1-4; the D gene is possibly TRBD1 (5 bases). Trimming removed 4 bases at V and 0 bases at J, with 12 bases between. CDR1 is LGHDT, CDR2 YNNKEL, per germline (reference sequence). The CDR3 has 16 amino acids. CDR3 DNA: TGTGCCAGCAGCCCGGGGACGGGAGCAACTAATGAAAAACTGTTTTTT. This gives the protein CASSPGTGATNEKLFF.

The chain recombines TRBV5-6 with TRBJ2-7; possibly TRBD2 for D (5 bases). The CDR3 loop spans 15 amino acids. Germline loops: CDR1 SGHDT, CDR2 YYEEEE. Trimming stripped 4 bases from V and 1 base from J, with 15 bases between. The CDR3, as DNA: TGTGCCAGCAGCCCCGGGATCCTAGATTCCTACGAGCAGTACTTC. Residues: CASSPGILDSYEQYF.

The table lists this clonotype with a few counts. The genes are TRBV4-2 and TRBJ2-4, with 9 nucleotides matching TRBD1. Germline V lookup: CDR1 LGHNA, CDR2 YNFKEQ. The J segment lost 3 bases and the V segment lost 5 bases, leaving 5 bases of the junction unmatched. CDR3 length equals 15 residues. The CDR3 spells CASSAGTGNKNIQYF. The CDR3 DNA follows: TGTGCCAGCAGCGCCGGGACAGGGAACAAAAACATTCAGTACTTC.

The chain uses TRBV7-9 and TRBJ2-7, with D unresolved. Germline V CDR1 and CDR2: SEHNR, FQNEAQ (reference sequence). The CDR3 sequence is 12 residues long. The V and J ends lost 5 bases and 4 bases respectively, with 9 bases between them. CDR3 sequence: CASSADGYEQYF. The CDR3 DNA sequence: TGTGCCAGCAGCGCGGACGGTTACGAGCAGTACTTC.

This clonotype came up many times. V is TRBV4-3 and J is TRBJ1-2; TRBD1 aligns across 10 bases. The germline gives CDR1 LGHNA, CDR2 YSLEER. The CDR3 runs to 14 residues. After removal of 2 bases from V and 7 bases from J, the junction contained 4 bases not matched to a gene. CDR3: CASSQRTGGIGYTF. DNA of the CDR3: TGCGCCAGCAGCCAACGGACAGGGGGAATTGGCTACACCTTC.

This clonotype was recorded at least ten times. The chain uses TRBV7-9 and TRBJ2-3; D may be TRBD1 or TRBD2 (5 bases each). This CDR3 comprises 14 residues. Germline V gene sequence: CDR1 SEHNR, CDR2 FQNEAQ (reference sequence). V lost 5 bases and J lost 4, with 13 bases in between. The CDR3 DNA is TGTGCCAGCAGCCCCTCTGGGGGAGCAGATACGCAGTATTTT. Protein product: CASSPSGGADTQYF.

There are many counts of this clonotype. CDR3 sequence: CSARPGGGPSNEKLFF. The DNA for the CDR3 is TGCAGTGCTAGACCTGGAGGAGGGCCAAGTAATGAAAAACTGTTTTTT. The chain employs TRBV20-1 and TRBJ1-4; D not certain. V lost 2 bases and J lost 4, with 17 bases in between. CDR1 and CDR2 from the germline V gene are DFQATT and SNEGSKA (reference sequence). The CDR3 runs 16 residues.

The gene calls are TRBV4-1 and TRBJ1-5; TRBD1 aligns across 7 bases. In germline, CDR1 is MGHRA, CDR2 YSYEKL. Losses at the gene ends were 0 bases for V and 0 bases for J; bases not matched to a gene: 11. The CDR3 contains 19 residues. DNA for the CDR3: TGCGCCAGCAGCCAAGAGAAACCGGGACAGCAAAGTAGCAATCAGCCCCAGCATTTT. It specifies CASSQEKPGQQSSNQPQHF.